This T cell receptor (beta chain) was captured by sequencing in a study of regulatory T cells in long-lasting Graves disease. Study conclusions and caveats: Persistent disease samples used TRBV28, TRBJ1-2 and TRBJ2-5 preferentially.

This clonotype was counted at least ten times. Its specificity is not known. The CDR3 length is 10 residues. Germline assignment: CDR1 DFQATT and CDR2 SNEGSKA (reference sequence). Trimming left V 5 bases short and J 5 bases short, with 6 bases between. TCR beta libraries were built with iRepertoire HTBI primers and Arm-PCR of CDR3 regions. Original data processing: Identification across samples found approximately 60 TRBV and 15 or so TRBJ segments. From the multiplex PCR reads, TCRdb called clonotypes with MiXCR, one entry per CDR3 protein. In this record, the V and J calls reflect TCRdb's handling and not the investigators' own analysis. The sample has under 300,000 distinct CDR3 sequences; around 20% are singletons. Time point in this sample: newly diagnosed GD, antithyroid drugs for less than 3 months. TCR sequences were obtained from RNA taken from PBMCs.

This chain links TRBV20-1 with TRBJ1-1, with D unresolved. This specimen consisted of peripheral blood mononuclear cells (PBMCs), obtained at new diagnosis, from a patient treated with antithyroid drugs. This TCR was sampled from a female donor with Graves disease. CDR3 sequence: CSAALTEAFF. DNA for the CDR3: TGCAGTGCTGCCCTAACTGAAGCTTTCTTT.